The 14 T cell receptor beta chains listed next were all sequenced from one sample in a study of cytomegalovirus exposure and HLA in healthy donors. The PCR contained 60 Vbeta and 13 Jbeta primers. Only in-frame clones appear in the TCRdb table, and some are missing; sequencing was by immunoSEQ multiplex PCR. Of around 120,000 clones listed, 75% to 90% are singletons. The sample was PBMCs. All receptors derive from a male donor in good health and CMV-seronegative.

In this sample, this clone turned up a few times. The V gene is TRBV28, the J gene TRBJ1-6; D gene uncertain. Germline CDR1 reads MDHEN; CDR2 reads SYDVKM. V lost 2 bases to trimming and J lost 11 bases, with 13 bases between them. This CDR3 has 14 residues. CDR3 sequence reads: CASSLRGPLAPLHF. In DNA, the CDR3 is TGTGCCAGCAGTTTACGCGGCCCCCTCGCACCCCTCCACTTT.

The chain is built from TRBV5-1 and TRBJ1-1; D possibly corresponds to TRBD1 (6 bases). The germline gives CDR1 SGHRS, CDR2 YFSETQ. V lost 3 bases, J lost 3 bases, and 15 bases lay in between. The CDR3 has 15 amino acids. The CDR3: CASSSAVTGDTEAFF. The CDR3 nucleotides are TGCGCCAGCAGCTCCGCGGTGACAGGAGACACTGAAGCTTTCTTT.

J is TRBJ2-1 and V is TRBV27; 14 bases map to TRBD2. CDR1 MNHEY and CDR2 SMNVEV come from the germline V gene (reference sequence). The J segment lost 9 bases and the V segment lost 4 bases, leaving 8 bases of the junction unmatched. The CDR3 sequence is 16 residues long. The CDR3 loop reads CASSSKGTSGSGEQFF. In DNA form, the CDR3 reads TGTGCCAGCAGTTCAAAGGGGACTAGCGGGAGTGGTGAGCAGTTCTTC.

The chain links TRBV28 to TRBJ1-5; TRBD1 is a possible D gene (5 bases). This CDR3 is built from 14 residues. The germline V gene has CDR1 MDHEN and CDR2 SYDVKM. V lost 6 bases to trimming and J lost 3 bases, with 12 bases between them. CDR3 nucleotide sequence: TGTGCCAGCAGCATGGGGGGGATCAATCAGCCCCAGCATTTT. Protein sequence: CASSMGGINQPQHF.

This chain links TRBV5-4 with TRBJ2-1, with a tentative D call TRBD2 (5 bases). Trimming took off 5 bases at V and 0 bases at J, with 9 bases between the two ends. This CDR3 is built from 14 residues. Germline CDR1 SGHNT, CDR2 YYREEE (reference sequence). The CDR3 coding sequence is TGTGCCAGCAGTTCGGGGTTCTCCTACAATGAGCAGTTCTTC. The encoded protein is CASSSGFSYNEQFF.

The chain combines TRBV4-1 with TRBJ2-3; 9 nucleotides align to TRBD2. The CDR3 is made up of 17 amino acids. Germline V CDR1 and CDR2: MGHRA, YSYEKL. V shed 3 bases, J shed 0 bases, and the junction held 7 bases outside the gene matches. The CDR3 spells CASSQPSTSGSTDTQYF. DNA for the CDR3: TGCGCCAGCAGCCAGCCCTCGACTAGCGGTAGCACAGATACGCAGTATTTT.

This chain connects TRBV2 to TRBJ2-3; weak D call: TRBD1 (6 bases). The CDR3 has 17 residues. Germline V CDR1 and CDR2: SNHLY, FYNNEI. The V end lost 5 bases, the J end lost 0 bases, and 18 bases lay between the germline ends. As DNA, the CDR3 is TGTGCCAGCAGTTTACAGGGACACCAACCTAGCACAGATACGCAGTATTTT. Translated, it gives CASSLQGHQPSTDTQYF.

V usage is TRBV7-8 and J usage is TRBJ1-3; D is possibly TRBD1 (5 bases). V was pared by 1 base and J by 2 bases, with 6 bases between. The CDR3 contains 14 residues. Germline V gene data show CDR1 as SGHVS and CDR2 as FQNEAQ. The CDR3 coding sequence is TGTGCCAGCAGCTTAGGGGGGGCTGGAAACACCATATATTTT. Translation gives CASSLGGAGNTIYF.

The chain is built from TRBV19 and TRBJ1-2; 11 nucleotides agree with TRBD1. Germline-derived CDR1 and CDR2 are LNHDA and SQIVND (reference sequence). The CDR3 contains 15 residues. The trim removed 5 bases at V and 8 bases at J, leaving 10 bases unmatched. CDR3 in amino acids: CASSPERTGGRGYTF. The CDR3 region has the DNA TGTGCCAGTAGTCCGGAGAGGACAGGGGGCAGGGGCTACACCTTC.

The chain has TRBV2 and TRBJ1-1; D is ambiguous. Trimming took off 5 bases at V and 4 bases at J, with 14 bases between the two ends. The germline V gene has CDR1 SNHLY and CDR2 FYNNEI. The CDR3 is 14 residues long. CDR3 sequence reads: CASSFLTVGTEAFF. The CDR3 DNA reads TGTGCCAGCAGTTTCCTCACGGTCGGCACTGAAGCTTTCTTT.

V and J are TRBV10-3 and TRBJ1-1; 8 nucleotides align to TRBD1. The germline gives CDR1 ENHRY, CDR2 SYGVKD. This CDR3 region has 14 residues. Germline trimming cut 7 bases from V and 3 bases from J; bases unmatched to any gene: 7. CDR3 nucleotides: TGTGCCATCACCTCTACAGGGGGGGACACTGAAGCTTTCTTT. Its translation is CAITSTGGDTEAFF.

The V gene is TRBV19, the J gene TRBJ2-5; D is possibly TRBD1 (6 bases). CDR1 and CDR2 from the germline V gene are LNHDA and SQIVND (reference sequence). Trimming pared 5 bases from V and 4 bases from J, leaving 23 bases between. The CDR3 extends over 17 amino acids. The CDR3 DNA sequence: TGTGCCAGTAGTGGGGGTACAGGGCCTTCCCGTCGAGAGACCCAGTACTTC. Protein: CASSGGTGPSRRETQYF.

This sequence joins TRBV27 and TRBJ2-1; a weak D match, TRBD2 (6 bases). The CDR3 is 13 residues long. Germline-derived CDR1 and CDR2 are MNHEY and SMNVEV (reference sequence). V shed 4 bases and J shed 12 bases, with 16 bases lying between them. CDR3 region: CASSYPGVRGQFF. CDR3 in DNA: TGTGCCAGCAGTTACCCGGGGGTCCGTGGGCAGTTCTTC.

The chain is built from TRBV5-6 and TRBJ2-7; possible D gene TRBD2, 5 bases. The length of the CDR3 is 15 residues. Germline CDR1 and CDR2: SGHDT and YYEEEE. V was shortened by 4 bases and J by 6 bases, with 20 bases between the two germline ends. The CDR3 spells CASSLGAYLPGEQYF. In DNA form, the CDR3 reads TGTGCCAGCAGCCTGGGAGCTTACCTTCCGGGCGAGCAGTACTTC.